These 29 T cell receptor beta chains were all obtained from the same sample, sequenced in a study of T cell repertoires in ileal Crohn's disease. The time point was: neoterminal ileum biopsy at postoperative endoscopy, about 6 months after surgery. Assay: immunoSEQ multiplex PCR; the TCRdb copy retains only in-frame clones and omits some. The sample shows more than 10,000 clones, over 75% of them seen only once. Sequencing used ileal tissue. The receptors derive from an adult with Crohn's disease.

This chain links TRBV7-6 with TRBJ2-1; possibly TRBD2 for D (5 bases). V dropped 2 bases and J dropped 9 bases, with 14 bases sitting between them. Germline V CDR1 and CDR2: SGHVS, FNYEAQ. CDR3 length: 14 residues. The CDR3 sequence is CASSLTTGNGEQFF. The CDR3 DNA reads TGTGCCAGCAGCTTAACTACGGGAAACGGTGAGCAGTTCTTC.

The chain joins TRBV27 to TRBJ2-1, with D tentatively TRBD1 (5 bases). The length of the CDR3 is 15 residues. Germline V lookup: CDR1 MNHEY, CDR2 SMNVEV (reference sequence). V dropped 6 bases and J dropped 4 bases, with 16 bases sitting between them. CDR3 region: CASSTQVRVYNEQFF. CDR3 in DNA: TGTGCCAGCAGCACCCAAGTCAGGGTTTACAATGAGCAGTTCTTC.

This clone occurred once. This chain connects TRBV6-5 to TRBJ1-5, with 7 bases aligning to TRBD1. J gave up 4 bases and V 5 bases, and 5 bases lay outside the gene matches. Germline CDR1 MNHEY, CDR2 SVGAGI. There are 14 residues in the CDR3. The CDR3: CASSRRGPNQPQHF. DNA for the CDR3: TGTGCCAGCAGTAGAAGGGGGCCGAATCAGCCCCAGCATTTT.

This clone was counted between two and nine times. This chain links TRBV6-4 with TRBJ2-1; 15 bases line up with TRBD2. V lost 5 bases to trimming and J lost 7 bases; unmatched junction nucleotides: 6. Germline CDR1 MRHNA, CDR2 SNTAGT. The CDR3 sequence is 16 residues long. The CDR3 nucleotides read TGTGCCAGCAGTCGGACTAGCGGGGGGGCGGGGAATGAGCAGTTCTTC. As protein: CASSRTSGGAGNEQFF.

This chain links TRBV5-1 with TRBJ2-1, with 11 bases aligning to TRBD2. Trimming took 0 bases from V and 7 from J; bases not matched to a gene: 6. The CDR3 consists of 16 residues. Germline-derived CDR1 and CDR2 are SGHRS and YFSETQ. Here the CDR3 reads CASSLDGSGRGNEQFF. The CDR3 DNA sequence: TGCGCCAGCAGCTTGGACGGTAGCGGGAGGGGGAATGAGCAGTTCTTC.

The chain recombines TRBV18 with TRBJ1-1, with D unresolved. This CDR3 spans 13 amino acids. Germline V gene lookup returns CDR1 KGHSH and CDR2 LQKENI. The V end was cut by 5 bases, the J end by 1 base, with 8 bases between. The CDR3 reads CASSSGWNTEAFF. The CDR3 DNA reads as TGTGCCAGCTCAAGCGGGTGGAACACTGAAGCTTTCTTT.

CDR3 sequence: CAISEGARDEQYF. Written as DNA, the CDR3 is TGTGCCATCAGTGAGGGTGCCCGCGACGAGCAGTACTTC. V and J are TRBV10-3 and TRBJ2-7; the D is unclear. Trimming took 2 bases from V and 5 from J, leaving 10 bases between them. CDR3 length equals 13 residues. Germline V gene lookup returns CDR1 ENHRY and CDR2 SYGVKD.

The table lists this clone with a count of one. The chain combines TRBV30 with TRBJ2-1; 13 positions match TRBD2. CDR1 is GTSNPN, CDR2 SVGIG, per germline (reference sequence). This CDR3 has 14 residues. The trim removed 3 bases at V and 10 bases at J, leaving 6 bases unmatched. The CDR3, as DNA: TGTGCCTGGAGACTAGCGGGAGGGCCTGGGGAGCAGTTCTTC. It translates to CAWRLAGGPGEQFF.

V usage is TRBV6-1 and J usage is TRBJ1-1; TRBD1 is a possible D gene (6 bases). The CDR3 extends over 14 amino acids. Per germline, CDR1 MNHNS and CDR2 SASEGT. V was cut by 3 bases and J by 6 bases, with 14 bases left in between. CDR3 DNA: TGTGCCAGCAGTGAGCTTCAGGGGCGGTCTGAAGCTTTCTTT. This encodes CASSELQGRSEAFF.

This clone has just one count. The rearrangement joins TRBV30 to TRBJ1-4; D is possibly TRBD1 (5 bases). The CDR3 runs 16 residues. The V and J ends lost 4 bases and 7 bases respectively, with 22 bases between them. From germline, CDR1 is GTSNPN and CDR2 SVGIG (reference sequence). CDR3 region: CAWNLGTPDQGEKLFF. CDR3 DNA sequence: TGTGCCTGGAACCTCGGGACTCCCGACCAGGGTGAAAAACTGTTTTTT.

The genes are TRBV7-9 and TRBJ2-7, with 11 bases fitting TRBD2. With 4 bases clipped from V and 0 bases from J, the junction kept 5 bases outside the gene matches. The CDR3 extends over 16 amino acids. The germline V gene encodes CDR1 SEHNR and CDR2 FQNEAQ (reference sequence). The CDR3 DNA follows: TGTGCCAGCAGCTCCTTAGCGGGAGGGTCCTCCTACGAGCAGTACTTC. Translated, it gives CASSSLAGGSSYEQYF. Full variable domain (missing parts from reference TRBV7-9 and TRBJ2-7): DTGVSQNPRHKITKRGQNVTFRCDPISEHNRLYWYRQTLGQGPEFLTYFQNEAQLEKSRLLSDRFSAERPKGSFSTLEIQRTEQGDSAMYLCASSSLAGGSSYEQYFGPGTRLTVT.

CDR3 loop: CASRGSKNTEAFF. In DNA form, the CDR3 reads TGTGCCAGTAGGGGGTCGAAGAACACTGAAGCTTTCTTT. The V and J genes are TRBV6-5 and TRBJ1-1; the D gene is possibly TRBD1 (6 bases). This CDR3 is 13 amino acids long. Germline V gene lookup returns CDR1 MNHEY and CDR2 SVGAGI. V was shortened by 9 bases and J by 1 base, with 12 bases between the two germline ends.

The V gene is TRBV27, the J gene TRBJ1-2; TRBD1 matches 11 bases. J gave up 7 bases and V 3 bases, and 7 bases lay outside the gene matches. The V gene's germline CDR1 is MNHEY and CDR2 SMNVEV (reference sequence). The CDR3 has 15 residues. CDR3 region: CASSLRTGGLAGYTF. The CDR3 DNA is TGTGCCAGCAGTTTGCGGACAGGGGGCTTGGCTGGCTACACCTTC.

This clone has a handful of counts. The V gene is TRBV10-3, the J gene TRBJ2-4; D is ambiguous. The germline V gene has CDR1 ENHRY and CDR2 SYGVKD. This CDR3 has 17 amino acids. The V end was cut by 11 bases, the J end by 0 bases, with 23 bases between. The CDR3 is CALLQLEINLAKNIQYF. The CDR3 DNA reads TGTGCCCTCCTTCAGTTGGAGATTAATCTAGCCAAAAACATTCAGTACTTC.

This clone was seen more than once but under ten times. The chain has TRBV2 and TRBJ1-5; 7 bases fit TRBD1. Germline assignment: CDR1 SNHLY and CDR2 FYNNEI. The CDR3 has 14 amino acids. After removal of 8 bases from V and 1 base from J, the junction contained 5 bases not matched to a gene. The CDR3 spells CASETGLSNQPQHF. In DNA form, the CDR3 reads TGTGCCAGCGAGACAGGGTTAAGCAATCAGCCCCAGCATTTT.

The gene calls are TRBV27 and TRBJ2-5, with TRBD2 as a possible D gene (7 bases). Germline loops: CDR1 MNHEY, CDR2 SMNVEV (reference sequence). Trimming pared 5 bases from V and 5 bases from J, leaving 18 bases between. This CDR3 has 15 residues. The DNA for the CDR3 is TGTGCCAGCAGTCCCGATAGGGGGGGGCGGGAGACCCAGTACTTC. This gives the protein CASSPDRGGRETQYF.

The V and J genes are TRBV2 and TRBJ2-7; D remains ambiguous. Germline-derived CDR1 and CDR2 are SNHLY and FYNNEI. CDR3 length: 13 amino acids. V was cut by 4 bases and J by 3 bases, with 10 bases left in between. The CDR3 sequence is CASSVSTDYEQYF. The DNA for the CDR3 is TGTGCCAGCAGTGTCTCAACAGACTACGAGCAGTACTTC.

The chain employs TRBV6-4 and TRBJ2-5, with 9 nucleotides matching TRBD2. The length of the CDR3 is 15 residues. The ends lost 2 bases at V and 2 bases at J; junction bases unmatched: 3. Per germline, CDR1 MRHNA and CDR2 SNTAGT. CDR3: CASSDKAGGQETQYF. CDR3 DNA: TGTGCCAGCAGTGACAAGGCGGGAGGGCAAGAGACCCAGTACTTC.

The chain carries TRBV30 and TRBJ2-1, with 14 bases that match TRBD2. V shed 4 bases, J shed 1 base, and the junction held 9 bases outside the gene matches. Germline V gene sequence: CDR1 GTSNPN, CDR2 SVGIG (reference sequence). CDR3 length equals 18 residues. The CDR3 is CAWNLGLAGVRSYNEQFF. CDR3 in DNA: TGTGCCTGGAACTTGGGACTAGCGGGAGTCAGGTCCTACAATGAGCAGTTCTTC.

This chain connects TRBV12-5 to TRBJ2-1; D perhaps matches TRBD2 (5 bases). Trimming took off 1 base at V and 6 bases at J, with 7 bases between the two ends. The CDR3 totals 13 residues. From germline, CDR1 is LGHNT and CDR2 FRNRAP. The CDR3 reads CASGLAGSNEQFF. The DNA for the CDR3 is TGTGCTAGTGGTTTGGCGGGAAGCAATGAGCAGTTCTTC. The complete variable domain, with remaining parts taken from reference TRBV12-5 and TRBJ2-1, reads DARVTQTPRHKVTEMGQEVTMRCQPILGHNTVFWYRQTMMQGLELLAYFRNRAPLDDSGMPKDRFSAEMPDATLATLKIQPSEPRDSAVYFCASGLAGSNEQFFGPGTRLTVL.

The genes are TRBV21-1 and TRBJ1-5; TRBD1 is the table's D call, not checked against the DNA. TRBV21-1 is a documented pseudogene. CDR3 length: 18 amino acids. The CDR3 DNA reads as TGTGCCAGCAGCAAACGGTGCGCTCATCCGACAGTTAATCAGCCCCAGCATTTT. Protein: CASSKRCAHPTVNQPQHF.

The chain links TRBV5-6 to TRBJ1-5; 8 bases match TRBD1. The CDR3 is 16 amino acids. V lost 2 bases to trimming and J lost 3 bases; unmatched junction nucleotides: 7. Germline V lookup: CDR1 SGHDT, CDR2 YYEEEE. For the CDR3, the DNA is TGTGCCAGCAGCTTCCGGACAGGGAGAAACAATCAGCCCCAGCATTTT. Translating it yields CASSFRTGRNNQPQHF.

This clone was counted once. V gene TRBV10-2 combines with J gene TRBJ2-1, with 10 nucleotides matching TRBD2. This CDR3 contains 21 residues. Germline V gene data show CDR1 as WSHSY and CDR2 as SAAADI. The V segment lost 5 bases and the J segment 0 bases; nucleotides outside the gene matches: 19. DNA of the CDR3: TGCGCCAGCAGTAATCCACCAGGGCCTAGCGGGAGTACTAGCTCCTACAATGAGCAGTTCTTC. Amino acid sequence: CASSNPPGPSGSTSSYNEQFF.

V and J are TRBV5-1 and TRBJ2-7; maybe TRBD1 (6 bases). The germline CDR1 and CDR2 sequences are SGHRS and YFSETQ. This CDR3 has 15 amino acids. V shed 0 bases and J shed 3 bases, with 13 bases lying between them. CDR3 in DNA: TGCGCCAGCAGCTTGGGACAGGAGTTTCGCTACGAGCAGTACTTC. The encoded protein is CASSLGQEFRYEQYF.

V is TRBV5-1 and J is TRBJ2-7; 9 nucleotides line up with TRBD1. Germline V gene data show CDR1 as SGHRS and CDR2 as YFSETQ. V lost 4 bases to trimming and J lost 6 bases; unmatched junction nucleotides: 8. The CDR3 is 14 amino acids. CDR3 sequence reads: CASSPRTGAPEQYF. DNA of the CDR3: TGCGCCAGCAGCCCCCGGACAGGGGCCCCCGAGCAGTACTTC.

CDR3 residues: CATGERDRGYSNQPQHF. CDR3 nucleotide sequence: TGTGCTACAGGGGAACGGGACAGGGGTTATAGCAATCAGCCCCAGCATTTT. The chain combines TRBV12-5 with TRBJ1-5; 10 nucleotides align to TRBD1. With V trimmed by 10 bases and J by 0 bases, 12 bases remained unmatched. The CDR3 length is 17 residues. The germline V gene has CDR1 LGHNT and CDR2 FRNRAP.

The chain recombines TRBV7-9 with TRBJ2-1, with 10 bases identical to TRBD1. The CDR3 is 18 amino acids. CDR1 is SEHNR, CDR2 FQNEAQ, per germline (reference sequence). V was pared by 2 bases and J by 2 bases, with 9 bases of the junction left unmatched. In nucleotides, the CDR3 is TGTGCCAGCAGCTTATTTTTATGGGGGACAGGGGCCTACAATGAGCAGTTCTTC. Its translation: CASSLFLWGTGAYNEQFF. The whole variable domain, remainder taken from reference TRBV7-9 and TRBJ2-1, is DTGVSQNPRHKITKRGQNVTFRCDPISEHNRLYWYRQTLGQGPEFLTYFQNEAQLEKSRLLSDRFSAERPKGSFSTLEIQRTEQGDSAMYLCASSLFLWGTGAYNEQFFGPGTRLTVL.

V is TRBV6-5 and J is TRBJ2-5, with TRBD2 as a possible D gene (5 bases). CDR1 is MNHEY and CDR2 is SVGAGI in the germline V gene. There are 13 residues in the CDR3. V was trimmed by 0 bases and J by 5 bases, leaving 7 bases between them. CDR3 protein: CASSYSGVETQYF. Written as DNA, the CDR3 is TGTGCCAGCAGTTACTCGGGAGTCGAGACCCAGTACTTC.

This chain joins TRBV12-1 and TRBJ2-1; the table's D call, TRBD2, was not checked against the DNA. TRBV12-1 is a recognized pseudogene. The CDR3 is 16 amino acids. The CDR3 spells CASSLLRGTLNNEQFF. In DNA form, the CDR3 reads TGTGCCAGCAGTTTACTCCGGGGGACCCTAAACAATGAGCAGTTCTTC.